This T cell receptor beta chain was captured by sequencing in a study of OX40 agonist ivuxolimab in advanced cancers. Comments on this clone: Its antigen remains unknown.

TCRdb's table, derived via immunoSEQ multiplex PCR, lists solely in-frame clones and lacks some. Of 44,000 or so clones listed, approximately 91% are singletons. There are 15 residues in the CDR3. V was cut by 0 bases and J by 0 bases, with 8 bases left in between. From germline, CDR1 is MNHEY and CDR2 SMNVEV (reference sequence). The study, taken as a whole, reports: Still undetermined is the antigen specificity of the expanded peripheral T cells. CD4+ and CD8+ blood T cells expanded clonally by week 6 at 0.1 to 3.0 mg/kg.

The sample consisted of CD4+ or CD8+ T cells sorted from blood, taken in a trial of the OX40 agonist ivuxolimab. The source of this sequence is an adult with an advanced solid tumor such as melanoma, head and neck, liver or kidney cancer. The genes are TRBV27 and TRBJ1-2, with no clear D. The CDR3 protein is CASSLSGISNYGYTF. The CDR3 DNA follows: TGTGCCAGCAGTTTATCGGGAATTTCTAACTATGGCTACACCTTC.